The rows below give T cell receptor beta chains drawn from one sample of a study of blood T cell repertoires in COVID-19. TCRdb's table, derived via immunoSEQ multiplex PCR, lists solely in-frame clones and lacks some. This sample has about 35,000 clones, with approximately 78% found just once. The specimen sequenced was peripheral blood. These receptors were collected from an elderly man with active or convalescent COVID-19. CDR3s include the opening cysteine and the closing phenylalanine or tryptophan. A D gene is named only where the DNA matches it firmly. For some rows the clone size is stated as once, few or many, or as a class when expanded; others skip it.

cdr3_nt	cdr3_aa	d_call	clone_size	v_call	j_call
TGTGCCAGCAGCTTAACTTTTACAGGACAGGGGGCAACCCATGAGCAGTTCTTC	CASSLTFTGQGATHEQFF	TRBD1	-	TRBV7-3	TRBJ2-1
TGTGCCAGCAGCACTGGACAGGGGGGTGGGACGGAGCTGTTTTTT	CASSTGQGGGTELFF	TRBD1	once	TRBV7-2	TRBJ2-2
TGTGCCAGCAGTTTCCAGGATACCACTGGGTACACCTTC	CASSFQDTTGYTF	-	-	TRBV6-2/TRBV6-3	TRBJ1-2
TGTGCCAGCAGCTTAACAGGGAGCAATCAGCCCCAGCATTTT	CASSLTGSNQPQHF	-	-	TRBV7-8	TRBJ1-5
TGTGCCAGCTCACCTCCTGGAGAGGGGGCGCGCGAGCAGTACTTC	CASSPPGEGAREQYF	TRBD1	-	TRBV18	TRBJ2-7
TGCGCCAGCAGCTTCTTACTAGCGGACCCAATCACAGATACGCAGTATTTT	CASSFLLADPITDTQYF	TRBD2	-	TRBV5-1	TRBJ2-3
TGTGCCAGCAGCTTATATCAGGGTTATACTGAAGCTTTCTTT	CASSLYQGYTEAFF	-	-	TRBV7-9	TRBJ1-1
TGTGCCAGCAGTCTGTCCCGCCAGACTTCATACTTC	CASSLSRQTSYF	-	-	TRBV6-5	TRBJ2-5
TGTGCCAGCAGTTATGGGCTAGCCAATGAGCAGTTCTTC	CASSYGLANEQFF	-	-	TRBV6-5	TRBJ2-1
TGTGCCAGCAGACGGGGACAGGGGGCGAGCGCTGTTGGTGGCTACACCTTC	CASRRGQGASAVGGYTF	TRBD1	-	TRBV27	TRBJ1-2
TGTGCCAGCAGCCTGATGACAGGGCTGAACACAGATACGCAGTATTTT	CASSLMTGLNTDTQYF	TRBD1	few	TRBV7-9	TRBJ2-3
TGTGCCAGCAGTGAAGGCCCCGCGGGAGTGCTGTTCTTC	CASSEGPAGVLFF	TRBD2	-	TRBV2	TRBJ2-1
TGTGCCAGCAGATCAGACAGTAACTATGGCTACACCTTC	CASRSDSNYGYTF	-	-	TRBV6-5	TRBJ1-2
TGTGCCAGCAGTTTCGGGACAGGCTCCTACGAGCAGTACTTC	CASSFGTGSYEQYF	TRBD1	-	TRBV27	TRBJ2-7
TGTTCTATTCCGACGGGAGAGGGATACGAGCAGTACTTC	CSIPTGEGYEQYF	-	-	TRBV21-1	TRBJ2-7
TGTGCCTGGTCCCTCAGCTCCTACAATGAGCAGTTCTTC	CAWSLSSYNEQFF	-	-	TRBV30	TRBJ2-1
TGTGCCAGCAGCCCCGGGACAGGGTTCTACAATGAGCAGTTCTTC	CASSPGTGFYNEQFF	TRBD1	-	TRBV3-1/TRBV3-2	TRBJ2-1
TGTGCCAGCAGCTTAATGGGACAGCGCACAGATACGCAGTATTTT	CASSLMGQRTDTQYF	TRBD1	few	TRBV7-3	TRBJ2-3
TGTGCTAGTGGTTTTGGACAGCTCAATCAGCCCCAGCATTTT	CASGFGQLNQPQHF	-	-	TRBV12-5	TRBJ1-5
TGCAGCGTTGGCGGGGGATACTATGGCTACACCTTC	CSVGGGYYGYTF	-	-	TRBV29-1	TRBJ1-2
TGTGCCAGCAGCTTAGCGGGAGGAAGCACAGATACGCAGTATTTT	CASSLAGGSTDTQYF	TRBD2	-	TRBV7-3	TRBJ2-3
TGTGCCAGCAGTTTACGGACTAGCGGGAGCGATGAGCAGTTCTTC	CASSLRTSGSDEQFF	TRBD2	-	TRBV27	TRBJ2-1
TGTGCCAGCAGTTATGGTCCGGCGCGGGAGCAGTACTTC	CASSYGPAREQYF	-	-	TRBV28	TRBJ2-7
TGTGCCAGCAGCGTAGGTCACTCGTACGAAGGGGTTTTGGACTATGGCTACACCTTC	CASSVGHSYEGVLDYGYTF	-	-	TRBV9	TRBJ1-2
TGCAGCGCCGGGACAGTCTCAAATGGCTACACCTTC	CSAGTVSNGYTF	TRBD1	-	TRBV29-1	TRBJ1-2
TGTGCCAGCAGTTATTCGTGGGACACAGCAACTAATGAAAAACTGTTTTTT	CASSYSWDTATNEKLFF	-	-	TRBV6-9	TRBJ1-4
TGTGCCAGCAAACCAAGAGGAGGAGCGGGTGGAAGGTATGAGCAGCTCTTC	CASKPRGGAGGRYEQLF	-	-	TRBV3-1/TRBV3-2	TRBJ2-1
TGTGCCAGCAGTGAAGTTGTAGCGGGGTTCTACGAGCAGTACTTC	CASSEVVAGFYEQYF	TRBD2	few	TRBV6-1	TRBJ2-7
TGTGCCAGCAGCCTACGAACTAGCGGGAGCACAGATACGCAGTATTTT	CASSLRTSGSTDTQYF	TRBD2	-	TRBV13	TRBJ2-3
TGTGCCACCAGCAGAGGACAGGTCCAAGAGACCCAGTACTTC	CATSRGQVQETQYF	-	-	TRBV15	TRBJ2-5
TGTGCCAGCAGTCCGACAGGCCCCAATCAGCCCCAGCATTTT	CASSPTGPNQPQHF	-	-	TRBV28	TRBJ1-5
TGTGCCAGTAGTCCCCCAGTGGTAGCGGGGTACAATGAGCAGTTCTTC	CASSPPVVAGYNEQFF	TRBD2	-	TRBV19	TRBJ2-1
TGTGCCAGCAGTTTTTTAGCGGAAGAGACCCAGTACTTC	CASSFLAEETQYF	-	-	TRBV11-2	TRBJ2-5
TGTGCCAGCAGTATCCGGGGTAGCGGGGCCCTCACAGATACGCAGTATTTT	CASSIRGSGALTDTQYF	TRBD2	once	TRBV28	TRBJ2-3
TGTGCCAGCAGCCAAGATCAAGGGGGGGGTTTCACAGATACGCAGTATTTT	CASSQDQGGGFTDTQYF	-	-	TRBV4-2	TRBJ2-3
TGTGCCAGTAGTATTAAACAGGGAGGGGCTGAAGCTTTCTTT	CASSIKQGGAEAFF	-	-	TRBV19	TRBJ1-1
TGTGCCACCCGTAACACAGCCGGGGGGAACACCGGGGAGCTGTTTTTT	CATRNTAGGNTGELFF	-	-	TRBV24-1	TRBJ2-2
TGTGCCAGCAGTGATAGCGGGAGCGGGTACAATGAGCAGTTCTTC	CASSDSGSGYNEQFF	TRBD2	-	TRBV6-4	TRBJ2-1
TGCAGTGCAGGACTAGCGGAGACCCAGTACTTC	CSAGLAETQYF	TRBD2	once	TRBV20-1	TRBJ2-5
TGTGCCAGCAGCATTGACAGCCTGACGTACGAGCAGTACTTC	CASSIDSLTYEQYF	-	few	TRBV7-9	TRBJ2-7
TGTGCCAGCAGCATGCGACAAGCTGGGGCCAACGTCCTGACTTTC	CASSMRQAGANVLTF	-	-	TRBV7-3	TRBJ2-6
TGTGCCAGCAGCTCCCCCGGGGAGACCCAGTACTTC	CASSSPGETQYF	-	-	TRBV7-3	TRBJ2-5
TGTGCCAGCAGCCAAGCGGGTTCATCCTACAATGAGCAGTTCTTC	CASSQAGSSYNEQFF	-	-	TRBV3-1/TRBV3-2	TRBJ2-1
TGTGCCAGCACCAGCGGGACTAGCGCCTCCTACAATGAGCAGTTCTTC	CASTSGTSASYNEQFF	TRBD2	-	TRBV11-3	TRBJ2-1
TGTGCCAGTAGGGCCAAGGGAACTAGCGGACAAGAGACCCAGTACTTC	CASRAKGTSGQETQYF	TRBD2	-	TRBV19	TRBJ2-5
TGCGCCAGCAGCTTGGCGGGGGGTCCCACTGAAGCTTTCTTT	CASSLAGGPTEAFF	-	-	TRBV5-1	TRBJ1-1
TGTGCCTGGAGTGTCTTAGGAGGGAGGGGGCAGTTCTTC	CAWSVLGGRGQFF	TRBD2	-	TRBV30	TRBJ2-1
TGCGCCAGCAGCTCGAGGGATACGCAGTATTTT	CASSSRDTQYF	-	-	TRBV5-1	TRBJ2-3
TGTGCCAGCAGCTTATACGAGGGTGAGCAGTTCTTC	CASSLYEGEQFF	-	few	TRBV7-3	TRBJ2-1
TGTGCCAGCTCAACTGACAGACTTAATTCACCCCTCCACTTT	CASSTDRLNSPLHF	-	-	TRBV18	TRBJ1-6
TGTGCCAGTAGTTCGACAGGGAATGGCTACGAGCAGTACTTC	CASSSTGNGYEQYF	TRBD1	-	TRBV19	TRBJ2-7
TGTGCCAGCAGTTACCCTCTAGGGGACAGGGAGGGCGAGCAGTACTTC	CASSYPLGDREGEQYF	TRBD1	once	TRBV6-5	TRBJ2-7
TGTGCCAGCAATTTACAGGGGAAAAACACCGGGGAGCTGTTTTTT	CASNLQGKNTGELFF	TRBD1	-	TRBV28	TRBJ2-2